Listed below are T cell receptor beta chains from one sample, sequenced in a study of blood T cell repertoires in COVID-19. Produced via immunoSEQ multiplex PCR; TCRdb's table is partial and in-frame only. The sample contains over 100,000 clones, roughly 80% of which appear only once. The source material was peripheral blood. The receptors were sampled from a man in his sixties or seventies with acute or convalescent COVID-19. Each CDR3 is given with its conserved first and last residue. Fields, in order: CDR3 length, clone size, D gene, V gene, J gene, CDR3 DNA, CDR3 protein. The D gene is left open where the match is weak. Rows give clone size only sometimes, using once, few, many, or a class for an expanded clone.

length: 17; size: -; D: -; V: TRBV7-8; J: TRBJ1-3; DNA: TGTGCCAGCAGCTCGCAGGGGCTCTTCACCTCTGGAAACACCATATATTTT; CDR3: CASSSQGLFTSGNTIYF
length: 13; size: -; D: -; V: TRBV28; J: TRBJ2-7; DNA: TGTGCCAGCACCCAGGGTTTAACCTACGAGCAGTACTTC; CDR3: CASTQGLTYEQYF
length: 14; size: -; D: TRBD1; V: TRBV18; J: TRBJ1-1; DNA: TGTGCCAGCTCAACAGGGGGAGGGAACACTGAAGCTTTCTTT; CDR3: CASSTGGGNTEAFF
length: 14; size: -; D: -; V: TRBV9; J: TRBJ2-3; DNA: TGTGCCAGCCATGCGGGAACTCCCGAGGATACGCAGTATTTT; CDR3: CASHAGTPEDTQYF
length: 14; size: once; D: -; V: TRBV19; J: TRBJ2-1; DNA: TGTGCCAGCGGCGCGACAAGTCTAAACAATGAGCAGTTCTTC; CDR3: CASGATSLNNEQFF
length: 12; size: -; D: -; V: TRBV28; J: TRBJ1-1; DNA: TGTGCCAGCAGTTTATGGGGGGGTGAAGCTTTCTTT; CDR3: CASSLWGGEAFF
length: 15; size: -; D: -; V: TRBV6-1; J: TRBJ1-4; DNA: TGTGCCAGCAGTGAACGACGGGCAACTAATGAAAAACTGTTTTTT; CDR3: CASSERRATNEKLFF
length: 11; size: once; D: -; V: TRBV11-2; J: TRBJ2-3; DNA: TGTGCCAGCACCTCCAGAGATACGCAGTATTTT; CDR3: CASTSRDTQYF
length: 17; size: once; D: -; V: TRBV18; J: TRBJ1-2; DNA: TGTGCCAGCTCTCCCAGTTACATATTGGGCACCTTCTATGGCTACACCTTC; CDR3: CASSPSYILGTFYGYTF
length: 14; size: -; D: -; V: TRBV2; J: TRBJ1-5; DNA: TGTGCCAGCAGTGAGACTCATAGCAATCAGCCCCAGCATTTT; CDR3: CASSETHSNQPQHF
length: 15; size: -; D: TRBD1; V: TRBV11-2; J: TRBJ2-2; DNA: TGTGCCAGCACCGCCGGGACAGGACCCACCGGGGAGCTGTTTTTT; CDR3: CASTAGTGPTGELFF
length: 16; size: -; D: TRBD1; V: TRBV5-1; J: TRBJ1-5; DNA: TGCGCCAGCAGCTCCCTAGCGACAGGGCACAATCAGCCCCAGCATTTT; CDR3: CASSSLATGHNQPQHF
length: 12; size: -; D: -; V: TRBV10-3; J: TRBJ1-2; DNA: TGTGCCATCAGCCAGTCGTATGATGGCTACACCTTC; CDR3: CAISQSYDGYTF
length: 15; size: -; D: -; V: TRBV9; J: TRBJ1-1; DNA: TGTGCCAGCAGCGCGACAGCTTACATGAACACTGAAGCTTTCTTT; CDR3: CASSATAYMNTEAFF
length: 15; size: -; D: -; V: TRBV7-9; J: TRBJ2-5; DNA: TGTGCCAGCAGCTTATTCGGGACAAGAGAAGAGACCCAGTACTTC; CDR3: CASSLFGTREETQYF
length: 14; size: -; D: -; V: TRBV5-1; J: TRBJ1-1; DNA: TGCGCCAGCAGCAGGTCGGAGGGAAACACTGAAGCTTTCTTT; CDR3: CASSRSEGNTEAFF
length: 16; size: -; D: -; V: TRBV28; J: TRBJ1-1; DNA: TGTGCCAGCAGTTTAGGGGGCGCAGGTTTGAACACTGAAGCTTTCTTT; CDR3: CASSLGGAGLNTEAFF
length: 16; size: -; D: TRBD1; V: TRBV19; J: TRBJ2-2; DNA: TGTGCCAGTAGTGTCACAGGGGGCCCTGTCACCGGGGAGCTGTTTTTT; CDR3: CASSVTGGPVTGELFF
length: 15; size: -; D: TRBD2; V: TRBV9; J: TRBJ2-1; DNA: TGTGCCAGCAGTGCAACCGGGACTAGGTGGAATGAGCAGTTCTTC; CDR3: CASSATGTRWNEQFF
length: 13; size: -; D: TRBD1; V: TRBV19; J: TRBJ1-2; DNA: TGTGCCAGTAGGAGGACAGGGAACTATGGCTACACCTTC; CDR3: CASRRTGNYGYTF
length: 14; size: -; D: TRBD2; V: TRBV6-5; J: TRBJ2-7; DNA: TGTGCCAGCAGCCGAGCGGGGAGCTCCTACGAGCAGTACTTC; CDR3: CASSRAGSSYEQYF
length: 16; size: once; D: -; V: TRBV24-1; J: TRBJ2-7; DNA: TGTGCCACCAGTGTTTTCCAGGGGAAGGCTTTCCACGAGCAGTACTTC; CDR3: CATSVFQGKAFHEQYF
length: 18; size: -; D: TRBD2; V: TRBV5-8; J: TRBJ2-3; DNA: TGTGCCAGCAGCAAGGGACTAGCGGGGGGGTTTTTCACAGATACGCAGTATTTT; CDR3: CASSKGLAGGFFTDTQYF
length: 15; size: once; D: TRBD2; V: TRBV29-1; J: TRBJ2-1; DNA: TGCAGCGTTGATACTAGCGGAATCTCCTACAATGAGCAGTTCTTC; CDR3: CSVDTSGISYNEQFF
length: 14; size: few; D: -; V: TRBV5-1; J: TRBJ1-5; DNA: TGCGCCAGCAGCTTGAATGCAGGGAACCAGCCCCAGCATTTT; CDR3: CASSLNAGNQPQHF
length: 14; size: -; D: -; V: TRBV9; J: TRBJ1-2; DNA: TGTGCCAGCAGCGTAAATAGGGGTGAGGATGGCTACACCTTC; CDR3: CASSVNRGEDGYTF
length: 17; size: -; D: -; V: TRBV27; J: TRBJ1-4; DNA: TGTGCCAGCAGTCCACCCCCATCCCCTAGCCGGCCTGAAAAACTGTTTTTT; CDR3: CASSPPPSPSRPEKLFF